This T cell receptor (beta chain) is drawn from a study of blood T cell repertoires in COVID-19. Assay: immunoSEQ multiplex PCR; the TCRdb copy retains only in-frame clones and omits some. Of some 82,000 clones listed, around 92% are singletons. Specimen: peripheral blood. The clonotype originates from a woman in her forties or fifties in a cohort sampled during active COVID-19.

The CDR3 DNA reads TGTGCCAGCTCACCTAGGGTAGTCAGTGAGGGCACTGAAGCTTTCTTT. This encodes CASSPRVVSEGTEAFF. The chain has TRBV18 and TRBJ1-1, with D uncertain. The CDR3 consists of 16 residues. Germline V gene data show CDR1 as KGHSH and CDR2 as LQKENI. V was cut by 3 bases and J by 4 bases, with 18 bases left in between.